This T cell receptor beta chain was documented in a study of CD8 T cells in Susac syndrome. Concerning this clonotype itself: The antigen is undetermined.

The V gene's germline CDR1 is MNHEY and CDR2 SVGEGT. This CDR3 is built from 13 residues. Trimming cost V 4 bases and J 5 bases, with 11 bases left between them. TCR beta from blood CD8+ and CD4+ T cells was sequenced. Study results and caveats: Among active patients and in TEMRA cells, CD8+ clonal expansion in Susac reached its peak.

It was with random hexamers that roughly 0.5 to 1 ug RNA was reverse transcribed. TCRdb passed the immunoSEQ multiplex PCR reads through MiXCR, listing each CDR3 protein once. Here the sample spans under 95,000 distinct CDR3 sequences, approximately 95% being singletons. The sequence was obtained from a human donor with Susac syndrome. The sample comprised CD8+ T cells from PBMCs. The chain carries TRBV6-2 or TRBV6-3 and TRBJ2-5; D is ambiguous. CDR3: CASSFARRETQYF. CDR3 sequence (DNA): TGTGCCAGCAGTTTCGCGCGACGGGAGACCCAGTACTTC.